The rows below give T cell receptor beta chains drawn from one sample of a study of OX40 agonist ivuxolimab in advanced cancers. Method: immunoSEQ multiplex PCR; TCRdb's copy keeps in-frame clones and lacks some. Seen here are approximately 40,000 clones, approximately 90% observed once, and the top ten hold about 13%. The specimen comprised CD4+ or CD8+ T cells sorted from blood, sampled in a trial of the OX40 agonist ivuxolimab. The receptors here all came from an adult with an advanced solid tumor such as melanoma, head and neck, liver or kidney cancer. The CDR3 runs from the conserved cysteine through the conserved F or W. Clone size is shown for a subset of rows, as once, few, many or a class of expanded clone.

V gene	clone size	J gene	CDR3 protein
TRBV27	.	TRBJ1-4	CASSLQGPGLGYNEKLFF
TRBV28	.	TRBJ2-3	CASSFPQAGVSDTQYF
TRBV5-1	.	TRBJ2-7	CASSLTGGPYEQYF
TRBV11-2	.	TRBJ2-5	CASSLAPGQETQYF
TRBV6-5	.	TRBJ2-7	CASGQGRGYEQYF
TRBV28	.	TRBJ1-2	CASSLGQGILSNYGYTF
TRBV7-3	.	TRBJ1-1	CASSLNSLNTEAFF
TRBV11-3	.	TRBJ1-5	CASSLGQEQPQHF
TRBV2	medium-sized	TRBJ2-7	CASRPGTGTGEQYF
TRBV29-1	once	TRBJ2-2	CSVVSGAGELFF
TRBV21-1	once	TRBJ2-7	CASSLKTRTYEQYF
TRBV19	.	TRBJ2-1	CASSIMEGSYNEQFF
TRBV7-7	.	TRBJ2-1	CASSLTVLAGESEQFF
TRBV4-1	.	TRBJ2-7	CASSQGEDQRDEQYF
TRBV4-1	.	TRBJ2-5	CASSQGTSSQETQYF
TRBV7-2	.	TRBJ1-2	CASSLELEYYGYTF
TRBV10-3	.	TRBJ2-1	CAISELAGGRVFF
TRBV9	.	TRBJ2-2	CASSARTGIDTGELFF
TRBV9	.	TRBJ2-5	CASIQWGLAETQYF
TRBV11-2	.	TRBJ2-2	CASSSGLAGPTGELFF
TRBV11-1	.	TRBJ2-5	CASSLEETQYF
TRBV25-1	.	TRBJ2-1	CASSLLGGFYNEQFF
TRBV4-1	.	TRBJ2-1	CASSQDLGANEQFF
TRBV18	.	TRBJ2-5	CASSPPSAGGPSRQETQYF
TRBV9	.	TRBJ2-5	CASSTRPEETQYF
TRBV11-3	once	TRBJ2-5	CASSLVHERGETQYF
TRBV7-9	.	TRBJ2-1	CASSLPQGNEQFF
TRBV14	.	TRBJ2-3	CASSQVNRPNGADTQYF
TRBV15	.	TRBJ1-3	CATSRDRDLGNTIYF
TRBV9	.	TRBJ2-6	CASSDGSGANVLTF
TRBV19	.	TRBJ1-5	CASSPTGWGNQPQHF
TRBV19	.	TRBJ2-7	CASSIGPWEQYF
TRBV7-9	.	TRBJ2-1	CASSSRDLGSYNEQFF